Detailed here is one TCR beta chain. Germline V gene sequence: CDR1 SGHRS, CDR2 YFSETQ. V was cut by 3 bases and J by 5 bases, with 21 bases left in between. This CDR3 has 17 amino acids. Using immunoSEQ multiplex PCR, the repertoire was profiled, and TCRdb retains in-frame clones only, with some absent. Of about 150,000 clones listed, roughly 93% were seen once; the top ten hold about 2.4%. This entry comes from a study of control samples from healthy donors and cancer patients. The material sequenced was blood. This TCR was recovered from a man in his forties or fifties in good health. This rearrangement joins TRBV5-1 to TRBJ2-1; D tentatively reads TRBD1 or TRBD2 (9 bases each). CDR3 in amino acids: CASSSDRGLAANNEQFF. In DNA, the CDR3 is TGCGCCAGCAGCTCGGACAGGGGACTAGCAGCGAACAATGAGCAGTTCTTC.